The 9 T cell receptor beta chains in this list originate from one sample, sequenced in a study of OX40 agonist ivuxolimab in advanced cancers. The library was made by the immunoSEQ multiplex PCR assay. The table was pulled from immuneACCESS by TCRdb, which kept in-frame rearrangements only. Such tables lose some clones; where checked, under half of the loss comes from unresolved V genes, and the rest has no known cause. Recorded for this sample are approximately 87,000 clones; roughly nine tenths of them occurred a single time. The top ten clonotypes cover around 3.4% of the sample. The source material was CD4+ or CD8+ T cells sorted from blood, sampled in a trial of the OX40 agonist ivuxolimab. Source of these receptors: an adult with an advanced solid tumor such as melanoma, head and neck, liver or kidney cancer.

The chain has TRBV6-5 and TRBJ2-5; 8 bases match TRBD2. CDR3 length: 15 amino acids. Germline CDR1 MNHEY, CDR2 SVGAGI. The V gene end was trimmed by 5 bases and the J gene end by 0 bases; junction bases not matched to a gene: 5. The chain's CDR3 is CASSTTGGYQETQYF. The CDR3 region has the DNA TGTGCCAGCAGTACTACGGGAGGGTACCAAGAGACCCAGTACTTC.

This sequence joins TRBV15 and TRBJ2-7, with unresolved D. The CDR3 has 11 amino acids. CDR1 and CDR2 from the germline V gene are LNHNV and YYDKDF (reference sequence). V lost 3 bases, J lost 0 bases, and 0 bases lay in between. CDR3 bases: TGTGCCACCAGCAGCTCCTACGAGCAGTACTTC. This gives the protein CATSSSYEQYF.

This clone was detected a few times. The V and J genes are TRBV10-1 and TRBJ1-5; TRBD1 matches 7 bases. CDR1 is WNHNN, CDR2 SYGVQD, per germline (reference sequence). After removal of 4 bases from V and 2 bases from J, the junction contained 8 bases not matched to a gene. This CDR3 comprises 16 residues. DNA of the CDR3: TGCGCCAGCAGTGTGGAGACAGGGAAAGGCAATCAGCCCCAGCATTTT. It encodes CASSVETGKGNQPQHF.

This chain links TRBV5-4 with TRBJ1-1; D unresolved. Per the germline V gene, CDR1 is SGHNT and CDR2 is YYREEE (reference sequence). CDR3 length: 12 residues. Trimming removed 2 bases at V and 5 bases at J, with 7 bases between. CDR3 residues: CASSFRETEAFF. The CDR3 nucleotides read TGTGCCAGCAGCTTCCGGGAAACTGAAGCTTTCTTT.

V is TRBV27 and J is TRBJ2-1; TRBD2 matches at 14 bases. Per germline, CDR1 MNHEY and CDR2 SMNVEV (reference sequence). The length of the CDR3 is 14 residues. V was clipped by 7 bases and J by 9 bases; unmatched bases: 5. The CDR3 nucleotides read TGTGCCAGCAAACCGGGACTAGCGGGAGTTGAGCAGTTCTTC. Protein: CASKPGLAGVEQFF.

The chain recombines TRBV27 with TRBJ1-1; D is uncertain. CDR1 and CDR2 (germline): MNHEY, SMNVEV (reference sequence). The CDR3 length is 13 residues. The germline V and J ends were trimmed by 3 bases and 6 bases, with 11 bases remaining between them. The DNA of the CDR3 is TGTGCCAGCAGTTTTAAGTCTGGCGCTGAAGCTTTCTTT. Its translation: CASSFKSGAEAFF.

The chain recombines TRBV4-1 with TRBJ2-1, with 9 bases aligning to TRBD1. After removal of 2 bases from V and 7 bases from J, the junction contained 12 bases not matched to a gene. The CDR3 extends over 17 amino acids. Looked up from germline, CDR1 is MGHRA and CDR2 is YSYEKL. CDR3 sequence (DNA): TGCGCCAGCAGCCAAAGGGAGGACAGGGGTTTTTGGAATGAGCAGTTCTTC. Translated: CASSQREDRGFWNEQFF.

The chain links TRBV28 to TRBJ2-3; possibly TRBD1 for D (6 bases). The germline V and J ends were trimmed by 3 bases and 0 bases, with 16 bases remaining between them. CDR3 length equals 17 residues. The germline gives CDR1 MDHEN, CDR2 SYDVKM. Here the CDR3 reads CASSLAYRVPSTDTQYF. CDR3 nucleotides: TGTGCCAGCAGTTTGGCGTACAGGGTCCCTAGCACAGATACGCAGTATTTT. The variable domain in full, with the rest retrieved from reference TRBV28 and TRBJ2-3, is DVKVTQSSRYLVKRTGEKVFLECVQDMDHENMFWYRQDPGLGLRLIYFSYDVKMKEKGDIPEGYSVSREKKERFSLILESASTNQTSMYLCASSLAYRVPSTDTQYFGPGTRLTVL.

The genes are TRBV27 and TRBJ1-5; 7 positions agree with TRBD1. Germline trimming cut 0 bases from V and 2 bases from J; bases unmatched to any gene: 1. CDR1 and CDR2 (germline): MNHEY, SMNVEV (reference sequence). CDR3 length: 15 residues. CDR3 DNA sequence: TGTGCCAGCAGTTTATCAGGGACAGGCAATCAGCCCCAGCATTTT. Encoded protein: CASSLSGTGNQPQHF.